Each of the 12 T cell receptor beta chains below was sequenced from the same sample in a study of control samples from healthy donors and cancer patients. The method was immunoSEQ multiplex PCR; TCRdb's version includes in-frame clones alone and lacks a portion of them. The table includes approximately 72,000 clones, roughly 90% detected once. Sequencing was performed on blood. Every receptor here comes from a man over 45 in good health.

The chain uses TRBV19 and TRBJ1-1; the match to TRBD1 covers 8 bases. Looked up from germline, CDR1 is LNHDA and CDR2 is SQIVND (reference sequence). With V trimmed by 5 bases and J by 3 bases, 17 bases remained unmatched. The length of the CDR3 is 18 residues. The CDR3 DNA sequence: TGTGCCAGTAGTGGATTCCGGACAGGGTTTGAGGTAGACACTGAAGCTTTCTTT. Protein: CASSGFRTGFEVDTEAFF.

The V gene is TRBV6-5, the J gene TRBJ2-1, with D possibly being TRBD2 (6 bases). The V gene's germline CDR1 is MNHEY and CDR2 SVGAGI. V lost 5 bases to trimming and J lost 7 bases, with 12 bases between them. CDR3 length: 13 amino acids. The CDR3 protein is CASSPGRGNEQFF. The CDR3 DNA sequence: TGTGCCAGCAGTCCGGGACGGGGGAATGAGCAGTTCTTC.

The chain links TRBV18 to TRBJ1-2, with TRBD1 matching 9 bases. After removal of 3 bases from V and 5 bases from J, the junction contained 1 base not matched to a gene. Per germline, CDR1 KGHSH and CDR2 LQKENI. The CDR3 is made up of 13 amino acids. CDR3 residues: CASSPGTGYGYTF. In DNA form, the CDR3 reads TGTGCCAGCTCACCCGGGACAGGGTATGGCTACACCTTC.

This chain connects TRBV6-4 to TRBJ2-1; D is unresolved. V was pared by 2 bases and J by 6 bases, with 17 bases between. The CDR3 totals 16 residues. Germline values: CDR1 MRHNA, CDR2 SNTAGT. The CDR3 reads CASSDAVGQGLNEQFF. CDR3 bases: TGTGCCAGCAGTGACGCGGTAGGCCAAGGGCTCAATGAGCAGTTCTTC.

The chain combines TRBV11-2 with TRBJ1-4; the D is unclear. From germline, CDR1 is SGHAT and CDR2 FQNNGV. The germline V and J ends were trimmed by 5 bases and 8 bases, with 27 bases remaining between them. This CDR3 has 18 residues. The CDR3 DNA reads as TGTGCCAGCAGCCACCGAGGCATTAGTAGGCTGAGAGGGGAAAAACTGTTTTTT. Translated, it gives CASSHRGISRLRGEKLFF.

The CDR3 here is CARPPVDISLYNEQFF. CDR3 sequence (DNA): TGTGCCAGGCCGCCTGTAGACATCTCTTTATACAATGAGCAGTTCTTC. The rearrangement uses TRBV5-3 and TRBJ2-1; D ambiguous. TRBV5-3 falls under the ORF class, with uncertain function. V dropped 8 bases and J dropped 4 bases, with 22 bases sitting between them. The CDR3 sequence is 16 residues long.

This sequence joins TRBV24-1 and TRBJ1-3; maybe TRBD1 (5 bases). The V and J ends lost 3 bases and 0 bases respectively, with 8 bases between them. This CDR3 is 15 amino acids long. Germline assignment: CDR1 KGHDR and CDR2 SFDVKD. CDR3 nucleotides: TGTGCCACCAGTGATCCGACAGCCTCTGGAAACACCATATATTTT. This translates into CATSDPTASGNTIYF.

A remark on this clone: Sequence at one end of the junction differs from germline and may be a read error. The chain combines TRBV7-7 with TRBJ2-1; either TRBD1 or TRBD2 may fit D (5 bases each). Germline V gene lookup returns CDR1 SSHAT and CDR2 FNYEAQ (reference sequence). The CDR3 covers 13 residues. The CDR3 nucleotides read TGTGCTAGCAGCTCTTCAGGGAGCGATGAGCAGTTCTTC. Protein sequence: CASSSSGSDEQFF. The full variable domain, in which reference TRBV7-7 and TRBJ2-1 provide the parts outside the CDR3, is GAGVSQSPRYKVTKRGQDVTLRCDPISSHATLYWYQQALGQGPEFLTYFNYEAQPDKSGLPSDRFSAERPEGSISTLTIQRTEQRDSAMYRCASSSSGSDEQFFGPGTRLTVL.

The chain is built from TRBV6-6 and TRBJ2-1, with TRBD2 as a possible D gene (7 bases). Trimming pared 2 bases from V and 6 bases from J, leaving 17 bases between. The CDR3 covers 16 residues. Germline V gene data show CDR1 as MNHNY and CDR2 as SVGAGI (reference sequence). The CDR3 loop is CASSYGTGGQLNEQFF. Here the CDR3 DNA reads TGTGCCAGCAGTTACGGGACGGGGGGCCAGCTCAATGAGCAGTTCTTC.

The V and J genes are TRBV7-2 and TRBJ2-5; D is possibly TRBD1 or TRBD2 (5 bases each). The germline V gene encodes CDR1 SGHTA and CDR2 FQGNSA. The CDR3 is made up of 15 amino acids. V gave up 5 bases and J gave up 0 bases, with 13 bases separating them. The CDR3 region has the DNA TGTGCCAGCAGCCTCCTCTGGGGGTACCAAGAGACCCAGTACTTC. It codes for CASSLLWGYQETQYF.

The gene calls are TRBV5-1 and TRBJ2-5; 11 bases agree with TRBD1. CDR1 is SGHRS and CDR2 is YFSETQ in the germline V gene. Trimming at V came to 4 bases and at J to 4 bases, leaving 6 bases not matched to a gene. This CDR3 comprises 15 residues. The CDR3 sequence is CASSPGQGVSETQYF. The CDR3 nucleotides read TGCGCCAGCAGCCCGGGACAGGGGGTATCAGAGACCCAGTACTTC.

J is TRBJ1-1 and V is TRBV6-5; 7 nucleotides line up with TRBD1. Trimming took 6 bases from V and 0 from J; bases not matched to a gene: 4. CDR3 length: 14 amino acids. Germline lookup yields CDR1 MNHEY and CDR2 SVGAGI. CDR3: CASRSTGMNTEAFF. The CDR3 DNA reads as TGTGCCAGCAGATCGACAGGGATGAACACTGAAGCTTTCTTT.